This T cell receptor (beta chain) is from a study of blood T cell repertoires in COVID-19. In the study overall: The cDNA or gDNA used as material had been derived from T cells, B-cell-depleted T cells, or PBMCs.

In this sample, this clone turned up once. Cohort allocation depended upon clinical history that participants reported. Sequencing was performed with immunoSEQ multiplex PCR; in TCRdb, only in-frame clones are kept and a portion is missing. This sample carries 250,000 or so clones, 70% to 90% of them seen once, and the ten largest clones take approximately 4%. This CDR3 is 15 amino acids long. The germline gives CDR1 KGHSH, CDR2 LQKENI. The J segment lost 2 bases and the V segment lost 3 bases, leaving 4 bases of the junction unmatched. This TCR was sampled from a woman in her 30s with acute COVID-19. The sequenced material came from PBMCs or T cells enriched from blood (not recorded which). The chain joins TRBV18 to TRBJ1-1, with 9 bases aligning to TRBD1. The CDR3 DNA reads as TGTGCCAGCTCACCGGACAGGGGTTTTAACACTGAAGCTTTCTTT. Translation gives CASSPDRGFNTEAFF.